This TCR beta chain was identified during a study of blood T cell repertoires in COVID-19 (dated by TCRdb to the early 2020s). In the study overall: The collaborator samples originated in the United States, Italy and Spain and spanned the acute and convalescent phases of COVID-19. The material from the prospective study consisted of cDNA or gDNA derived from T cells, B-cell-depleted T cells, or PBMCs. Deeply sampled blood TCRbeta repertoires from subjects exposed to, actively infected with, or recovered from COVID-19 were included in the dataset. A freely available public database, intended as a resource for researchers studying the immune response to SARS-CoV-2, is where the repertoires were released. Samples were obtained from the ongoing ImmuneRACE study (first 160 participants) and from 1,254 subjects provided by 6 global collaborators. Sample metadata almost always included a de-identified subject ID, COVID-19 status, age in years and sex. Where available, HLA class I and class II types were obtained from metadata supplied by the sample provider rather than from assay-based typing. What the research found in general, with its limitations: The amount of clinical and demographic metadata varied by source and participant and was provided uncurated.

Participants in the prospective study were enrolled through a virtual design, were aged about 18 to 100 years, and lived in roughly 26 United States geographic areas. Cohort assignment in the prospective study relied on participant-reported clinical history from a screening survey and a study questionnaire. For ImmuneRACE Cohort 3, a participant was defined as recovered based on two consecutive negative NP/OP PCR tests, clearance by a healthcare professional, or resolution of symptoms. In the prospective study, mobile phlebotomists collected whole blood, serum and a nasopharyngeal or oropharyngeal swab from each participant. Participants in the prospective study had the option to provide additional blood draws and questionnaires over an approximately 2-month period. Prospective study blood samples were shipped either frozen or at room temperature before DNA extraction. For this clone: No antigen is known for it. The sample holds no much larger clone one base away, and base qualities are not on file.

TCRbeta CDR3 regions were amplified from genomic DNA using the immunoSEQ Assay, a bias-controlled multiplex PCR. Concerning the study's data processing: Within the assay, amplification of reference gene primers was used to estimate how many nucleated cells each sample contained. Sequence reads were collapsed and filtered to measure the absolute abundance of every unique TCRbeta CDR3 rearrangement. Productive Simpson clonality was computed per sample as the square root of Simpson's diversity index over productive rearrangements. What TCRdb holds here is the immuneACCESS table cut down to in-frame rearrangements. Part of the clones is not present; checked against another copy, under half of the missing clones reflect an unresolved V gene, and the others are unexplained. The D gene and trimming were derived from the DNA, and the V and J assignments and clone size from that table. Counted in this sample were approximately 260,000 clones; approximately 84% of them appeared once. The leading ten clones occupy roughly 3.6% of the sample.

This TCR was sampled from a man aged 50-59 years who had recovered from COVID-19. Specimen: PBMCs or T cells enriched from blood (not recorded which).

The CDR3 has the sequence CASTWTGLNTEAFF. At the DNA level, the sequence is TGTGCCAGCACGTGGACAGGCTTGAACACTGAAGCTTTCTTT. This sequence uses TRBV6-5 and TRBJ1-1; TRBD1 lines up with 7 middle nucleotides. Looking up the germline V gene yields CDR1 MNHEY and CDR2 SVGAGI. After removal of 7 bases from V and 0 bases from J, the junction retains 5 bases not matched to a gene. The CDR3, from cysteine to phenylalanine, totals 14 residues. Just the 42-base CDR3 DNA is kept, in frame starting at base 1.